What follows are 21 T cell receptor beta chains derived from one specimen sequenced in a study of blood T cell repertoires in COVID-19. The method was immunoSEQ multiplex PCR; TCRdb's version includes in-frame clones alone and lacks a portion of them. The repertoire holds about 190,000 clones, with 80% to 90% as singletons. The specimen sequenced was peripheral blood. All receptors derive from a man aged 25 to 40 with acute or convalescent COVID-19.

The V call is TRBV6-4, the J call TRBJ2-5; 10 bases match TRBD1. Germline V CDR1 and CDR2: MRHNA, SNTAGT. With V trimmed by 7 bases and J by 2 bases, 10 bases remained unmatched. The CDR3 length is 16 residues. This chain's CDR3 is CASTFRDRGPQETQYF. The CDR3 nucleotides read TGTGCCAGCACCTTCAGGGACAGGGGACCTCAAGAGACCCAGTACTTC.

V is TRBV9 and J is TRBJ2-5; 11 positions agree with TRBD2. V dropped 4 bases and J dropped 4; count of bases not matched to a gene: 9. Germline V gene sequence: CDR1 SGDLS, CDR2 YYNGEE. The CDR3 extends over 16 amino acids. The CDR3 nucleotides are TGTGCCAGCAGCCCAATAGCGGGAGGGCCCGGAGAGACCCAGTACTTC. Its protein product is CASSPIAGGPGETQYF.

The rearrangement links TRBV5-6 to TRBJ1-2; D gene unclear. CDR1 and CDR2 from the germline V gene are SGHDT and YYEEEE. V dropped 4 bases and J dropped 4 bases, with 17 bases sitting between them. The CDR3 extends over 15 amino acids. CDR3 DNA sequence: TGTGCCAGCAGCCTACCCCAACAGCTCCGCTATGGCTACACCTTC. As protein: CASSLPQQLRYGYTF.

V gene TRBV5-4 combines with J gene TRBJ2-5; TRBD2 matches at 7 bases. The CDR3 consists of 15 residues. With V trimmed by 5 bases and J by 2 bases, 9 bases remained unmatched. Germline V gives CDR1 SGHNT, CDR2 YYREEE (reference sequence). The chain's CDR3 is CASSYMGDYQETQYF. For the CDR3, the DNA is TGTGCCAGCAGTTACATGGGGGACTATCAAGAGACCCAGTACTTC. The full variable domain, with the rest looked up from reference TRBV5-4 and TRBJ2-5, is ETGVTQSPTHLIKTRGQQVTLRCSSQSGHNTVSWYQQALGQGPQFIFQYYREEENGRGNFPPRFSGLQFPNYSSELNVNALELDDSALYLCASSYMGDYQETQYFGPGTRLLVL.

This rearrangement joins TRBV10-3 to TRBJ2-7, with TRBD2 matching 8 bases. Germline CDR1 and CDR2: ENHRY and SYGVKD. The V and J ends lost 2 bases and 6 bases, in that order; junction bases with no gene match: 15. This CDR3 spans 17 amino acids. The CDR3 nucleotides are TGTGCCATCAGTGAGATCCCGAAAACCGGGACTAGACGCGAGCAGTACTTC. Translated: CAISEIPKTGTRREQYF.

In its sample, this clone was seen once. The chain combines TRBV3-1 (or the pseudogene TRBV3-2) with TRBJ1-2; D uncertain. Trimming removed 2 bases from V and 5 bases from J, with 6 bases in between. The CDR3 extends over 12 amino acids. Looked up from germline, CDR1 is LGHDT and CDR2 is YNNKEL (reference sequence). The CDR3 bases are TGTGCCAGCAGCCAAACGACATATGGCTACACCTTC. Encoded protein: CASSQTTYGYTF.

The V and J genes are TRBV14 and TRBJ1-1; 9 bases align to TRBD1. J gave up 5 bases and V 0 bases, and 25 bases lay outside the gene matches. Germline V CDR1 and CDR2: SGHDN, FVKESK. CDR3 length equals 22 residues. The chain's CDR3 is CASSQDPSAQIAGTGWETEAFF. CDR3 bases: TGTGCCAGCAGCCAAGATCCTTCGGCACAAATTGCCGGGACAGGGTGGGAAACTGAAGCTTTCTTT.

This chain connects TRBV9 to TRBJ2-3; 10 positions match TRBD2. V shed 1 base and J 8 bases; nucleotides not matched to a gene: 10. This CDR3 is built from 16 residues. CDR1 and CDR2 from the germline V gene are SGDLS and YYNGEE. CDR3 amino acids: CASSVSSTSGIGTQYF. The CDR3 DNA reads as TGTGCCAGCAGCGTATCCTCCACTAGCGGGATAGGTACGCAGTATTTT.

CDR3 amino acids: CASSLAPQTRGVLSPLHF. The CDR3 DNA reads TGCGCCAGCAGCTTGGCCCCTCAAACCCGGGGGGTTCTCTCACCCCTCCACTTT. The J gene is TRBJ1-6, the V gene TRBV5-1; the D gene is possibly TRBD1 (5 bases). The CDR3 is 18 residues long. Trimming left V 0 bases short and J 10 bases short, with 23 bases between. Looked up from germline, CDR1 is SGHRS and CDR2 is YFSETQ.

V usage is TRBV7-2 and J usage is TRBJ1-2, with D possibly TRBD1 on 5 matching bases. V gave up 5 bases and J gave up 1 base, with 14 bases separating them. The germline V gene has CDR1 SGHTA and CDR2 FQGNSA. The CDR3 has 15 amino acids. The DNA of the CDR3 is TGTGCCAGCAGCACACAGGTTCTAAGTAACTATGGCTACACCTTC. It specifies CASSTQVLSNYGYTF. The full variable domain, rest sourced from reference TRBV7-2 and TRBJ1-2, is GAGVSQSPSNKVTEKGKDVELRCDPISGHTALYWYRQSLGQGLEFLIYFQGNSAPDKSGLPSDRFSAERTGGSVSTLTIQRTQQEDSAVYLCASSTQVLSNYGYTFGSGTRLTVV.

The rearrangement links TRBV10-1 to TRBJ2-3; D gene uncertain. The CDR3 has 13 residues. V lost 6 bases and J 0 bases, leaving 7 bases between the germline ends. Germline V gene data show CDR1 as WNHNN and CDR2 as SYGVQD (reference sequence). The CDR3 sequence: CASRHTSTDTQYF. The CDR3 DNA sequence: TGCGCCAGCAGGCACACCAGCACAGATACGCAGTATTTT.

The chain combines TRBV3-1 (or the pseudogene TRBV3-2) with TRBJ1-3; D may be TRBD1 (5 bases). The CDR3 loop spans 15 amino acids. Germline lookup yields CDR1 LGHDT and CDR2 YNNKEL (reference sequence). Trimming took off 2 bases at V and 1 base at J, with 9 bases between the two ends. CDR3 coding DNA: TGTGCCAGCAGCCAAAACGGGGGATCTGGAAACACCATATATTTT. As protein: CASSQNGGSGNTIYF.

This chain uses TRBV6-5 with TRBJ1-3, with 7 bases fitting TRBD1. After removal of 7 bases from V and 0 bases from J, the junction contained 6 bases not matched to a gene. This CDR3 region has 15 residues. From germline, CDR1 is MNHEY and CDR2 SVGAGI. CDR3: CASKGDRDSGNTIYF. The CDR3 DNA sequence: TGTGCCAGCAAAGGCGACAGGGACTCTGGAAACACCATATATTTT.

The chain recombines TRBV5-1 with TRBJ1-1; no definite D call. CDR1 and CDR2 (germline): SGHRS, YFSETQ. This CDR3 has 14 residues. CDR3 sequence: CSSRPVMGNTEAFF. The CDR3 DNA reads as TGCTCTAGCCGACCCGTAATGGGGAACACTGAAGCTTTCTTT.

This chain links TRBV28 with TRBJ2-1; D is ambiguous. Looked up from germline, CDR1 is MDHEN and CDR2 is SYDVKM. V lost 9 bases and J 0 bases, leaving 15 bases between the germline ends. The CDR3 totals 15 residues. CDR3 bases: TGTGCCAGTACGAACGCGGTGAGCTCCTACAATGAGCAGTTCTTC. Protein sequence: CASTNAVSSYNEQFF.

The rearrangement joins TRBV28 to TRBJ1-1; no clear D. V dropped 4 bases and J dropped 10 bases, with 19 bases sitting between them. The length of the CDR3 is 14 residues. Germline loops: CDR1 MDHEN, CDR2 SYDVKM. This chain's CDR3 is CASSSPSDGLGAFF. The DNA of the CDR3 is TGTGCCAGCAGTTCCCCGTCTGACGGACTTGGAGCTTTCTTT. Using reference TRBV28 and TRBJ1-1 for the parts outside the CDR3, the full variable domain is DVKVTQSSRYLVKRTGEKVFLECVQDMDHENMFWYRQDPGLGLRLIYFSYDVKMKEKGDIPEGYSVSREKKERFSLILESASTNQTSMYLCASSSPSDGLGAFFGQGTRLTVV.

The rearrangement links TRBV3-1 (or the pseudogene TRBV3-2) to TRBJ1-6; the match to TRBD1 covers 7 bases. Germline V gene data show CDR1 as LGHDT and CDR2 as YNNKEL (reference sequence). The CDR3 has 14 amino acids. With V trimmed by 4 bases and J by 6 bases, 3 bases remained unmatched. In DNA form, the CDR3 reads TGTGCCAGCAGCCGACAGGGCCCTAATTCACCCCTCCACTTT. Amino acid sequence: CASSRQGPNSPLHF.

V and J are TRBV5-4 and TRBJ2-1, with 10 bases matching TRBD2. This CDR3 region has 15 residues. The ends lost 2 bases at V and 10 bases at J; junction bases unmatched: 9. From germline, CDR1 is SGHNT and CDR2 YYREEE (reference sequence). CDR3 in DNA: TGTGCCAGCAGCTTAACGAGCGGGAGGGCCGGGGAGCAGTTCTTC. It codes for CASSLTSGRAGEQFF. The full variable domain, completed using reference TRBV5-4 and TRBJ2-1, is ETGVTQSPTHLIKTRGQQVTLRCSSQSGHNTVSWYQQALGQGPQFIFQYYREEENGRGNFPPRFSGLQFPNYSSELNVNALELDDSALYLCASSLTSGRAGEQFFGPGTRLTVL.

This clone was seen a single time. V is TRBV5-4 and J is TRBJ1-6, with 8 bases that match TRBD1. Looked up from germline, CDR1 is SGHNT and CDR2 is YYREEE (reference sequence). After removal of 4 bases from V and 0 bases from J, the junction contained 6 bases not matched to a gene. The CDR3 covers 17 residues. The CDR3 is CASSPWTGSSYNSPLHF. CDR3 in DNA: TGTGCCAGCAGCCCGTGGACAGGGAGCTCCTATAATTCACCCCTCCACTTT.

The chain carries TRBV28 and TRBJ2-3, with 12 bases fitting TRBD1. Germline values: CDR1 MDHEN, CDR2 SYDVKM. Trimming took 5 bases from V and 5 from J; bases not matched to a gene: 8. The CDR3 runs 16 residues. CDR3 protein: CASSHSGQGAGDTQYF. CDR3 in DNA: TGTGCCAGCAGTCACTCGGGACAGGGGGCTGGAGATACGCAGTATTTT.

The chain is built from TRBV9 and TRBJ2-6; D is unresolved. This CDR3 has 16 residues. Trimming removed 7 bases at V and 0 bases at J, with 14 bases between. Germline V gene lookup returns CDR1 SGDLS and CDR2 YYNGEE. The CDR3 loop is CASSKLVGSGANVLTF. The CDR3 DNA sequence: TGTGCCAGCTCAAAGCTGGTCGGCTCTGGGGCCAACGTCCTGACTTTC. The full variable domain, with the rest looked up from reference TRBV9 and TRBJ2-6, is DSGVTQTPKHLITATGQRVTLRCSPRSGDLSVYWYQQSLDQGLQFLIQYYNGEERAKGNILERFSAQQFPDLHSELNLSSLELGDSALYFCASSKLVGSGANVLTFGAGSRLTVL.